Below are 10 T cell receptor beta chains sequenced from a single sample in a study of OX40 agonist ivuxolimab in advanced cancers. Repertoires were generated with immunoSEQ multiplex PCR, while TCRdb's copy carries only in-frame clones and drops some. The sample records tens of thousands of clones, approximately 82% being singletons. The sample here was CD4+ or CD8+ T cells sorted from blood, taken in a trial of the OX40 agonist ivuxolimab. Every receptor here comes from an adult with an advanced solid tumor such as melanoma, head and neck, liver or kidney cancer.

CDR3 region: CASSLARGTGKAGYTF. The CDR3 DNA reads TGTGCCAGCAGCTTAGCTCGAGGGACAGGGAAGGCTGGCTACACCTTC. The V call is TRBV7-2, the J call TRBJ1-2, with 9 bases aligning to TRBD1. The CDR3 covers 16 residues. The germline gives CDR1 SGHTA, CDR2 FQGNSA. J gave up 7 bases and V 0 bases, and 9 bases lay outside the gene matches.

The chain carries TRBV7-2 and TRBJ1-6; no definite D call. Germline-derived CDR1 and CDR2 are SGHTA and FQGNSA. The V end was cut by 1 base, the J end by 0 bases, with 4 bases between. The CDR3 length is 15 residues. In DNA form, the CDR3 reads TGTGCCAGCAGCTTAGGTCGCTCCTATAATTCACCCCTCCACTTT. Its protein product is CASSLGRSYNSPLHF. Together with reference TRBV7-2 and TRBJ1-6, the CDR3 gives the full variable domain: GAGVSQSPSNKVTEKGKDVELRCDPISGHTALYWYRQSLGQGLEFLIYFQGNSAPDKSGLPSDRFSAERTGGSVSTLTIQRTQQEDSAVYLCASSLGRSYNSPLHFGNGTRLTVT.

This sequence joins TRBV5-1 and TRBJ1-2; no clear D gene. Trimming removed 5 bases at V and 6 bases at J, with 23 bases between. This CDR3 is 16 amino acids long. Germline CDR1 is SGHRS and CDR2 is YFSETQ. CDR3 protein: CASSGQAGLSRDGYTF. The CDR3 bases are TGCGCCAGCAGTGGGCAGGCGGGCCTTTCCCGGGATGGCTACACCTTC.

This clone was seen only once. V usage is TRBV5-8 and J usage is TRBJ1-4; 10 nucleotides agree with TRBD1. This CDR3 is 15 amino acids long. V was clipped by 0 bases and J by 6 bases; unmatched bases: 2. Germline assignment: CDR1 SGHTS and CDR2 YDEGEE. CDR3 loop: CASSLGQGADEKLFF. The CDR3, as DNA: TGTGCCAGCAGCTTGGGACAGGGGGCGGATGAAAAACTGTTTTTT. The variable domain in full, with the rest retrieved from reference TRBV5-8 and TRBJ1-4, is EAGVTQSPTHLIKTRGQQATLRCSPISGHTSVYWYQQALGLGLQFLLWYDEGEERNRGNFPPRFSGRQFPNYSSELNVNALELEDSALYLCASSLGQGADEKLFFGSGTQLSVL.

This clone was seen once. The chain recombines TRBV10-3 with TRBJ2-7; 9 bases line up with TRBD1. The CDR3 has 12 amino acids. In germline, CDR1 is ENHRY, CDR2 SYGVKD. Trimming at V came to 6 bases and at J to 5 bases, leaving 2 bases not matched to a gene. DNA for the CDR3: TGTGCCATCAGACAGGGGGCCGACGAGCAGTACTTC. Translated, it gives CAIRQGADEQYF.

The genes are TRBV7-2 and TRBJ2-3, with 8 bases lining up with TRBD2. The CDR3 totals 16 residues. The germline V gene has CDR1 SGHTA and CDR2 FQGNSA. V lost 5 bases, J lost 5 bases, and 12 bases stayed unmatched. This chain's CDR3 is CASSPQAGGLIDTQYF. CDR3 in DNA: TGTGCCAGCAGCCCGCAGGCGGGGGGCCTGATAGATACGCAGTATTTT.

The chain joins TRBV9 to TRBJ2-1; 11 nucleotides match TRBD2. CDR3 length equals 16 residues. CDR1 and CDR2 (germline): SGDLS, YYNGEE. The trim removed 2 bases at V and 2 bases at J, leaving 3 bases unmatched. The CDR3 DNA sequence: TGTGCCAGCAGCGTCCTTAGCGGGGGGGCCTACAATGAGCAGTTCTTC. As protein: CASSVLSGGAYNEQFF.

The chain uses TRBV6-1 and TRBJ2-5, with D possibly matching TRBD2 (5 bases). Trimming took off 1 base at V and 5 bases at J, with 17 bases between the two ends. The CDR3 spans 16 residues. The germline V gene encodes CDR1 MNHNS and CDR2 SASEGT. The DNA of the CDR3 is TGTGCCAGCAGTGAAGGGGCTAGCTGGACCTCGGAGACCCAGTACTTC. It translates to CASSEGASWTSETQYF.

CDR3 region: CASSFGQTGEQYF. The CDR3 region has the DNA TGTGCCAGCAGCTTCGGACAGACGGGCGAGCAGTACTTC. The rearrangement links TRBV7-9 to TRBJ2-7, with D perhaps matching TRBD1 (6 bases). CDR1 SEHNR and CDR2 FQNEAQ come from the germline V gene (reference sequence). The CDR3 contains 13 residues. Trimming left V 3 bases short and J 6 bases short, with 12 bases between.

The CDR3 is CASTTDRYSYEQYF. In DNA, the CDR3 is TGCGCCAGCACCACTGACAGGTATTCCTACGAGCAGTACTTC. The V gene is TRBV10-2, the J gene TRBJ2-7, with D tentatively TRBD1 (6 bases). This CDR3 contains 14 residues. Trimming cost V 7 bases and J 1 base, with 14 bases left between them. Germline-derived CDR1 and CDR2 are WSHSY and SAAADI.